This entry features one T cell receptor (beta chain) sequence. Its cognate antigen is unknown. The source of the sample is a study of a mutant IDH1 vaccine in newly diagnosed glioma. Trimming cost V 4 bases and J 6 bases; bases outside gene matches: 11. Germline values: CDR1 WNHNN, CDR2 SYGVQD (reference sequence). The CDR3 contains 15 residues. The time point here: week 35, safety follow-up. Alongside topical imiquimod, each dose of vaccine comprised 300 ug of mutant IDH1 20-mer peptide. The method was immunoSEQ multiplex PCR; TCRdb's version includes in-frame clones alone and lacks a portion of them. The repertoire holds tens of thousands of clones, with about 87% as singletons.

This clonotype originated in a man between 25 and 39 years old with glioma. The rearrangement uses TRBV10-1 and TRBJ2-7, with TRBD2 identical over 8 bases. The material sequenced was PBMCs, taken from a glioma patient whose treatment included an IDH1 peptide vaccine. CDR3 sequence reads: CASSGGVAGRSEQYF. Here the CDR3 DNA reads TGCGCCAGCAGTGGGGGGGTAGCGGGACGGTCCGAGCAGTACTTC.